The source of this T cell receptor (beta chain) is a study of T cell responses to AZD1222 COVID-19 vaccine. There are a few counts of this clone. Its matching antigen is unknown. This table comes from immunoSEQ multiplex PCR, and its TCRdb copy is limited to in-frame clones, with some not included. The sample records over 90,000 clones, around 83% being singletons. The study's findings and limits: It was only six AZD1222 recipients who were seropositive at baseline.

The CDR3 is 14 residues long. V was clipped by 5 bases and J by 0 bases, with 10 bases between them. This specimen consisted of peripheral blood, obtained on day 0 of AZD1222 vaccination. V usage is TRBV23-1 and J usage is TRBJ1-1; maybe TRBD1 (5 bases). TRBV23-1 is an ORF, and what it does is uncertain. The TCR comes from an adult in good health. CDR3 in amino acids: CASSTGFMNTEAFF. CDR3 sequence (DNA): TGCGCCAGCAGTACAGGCTTTATGAACACTGAAGCTTTCTTT.